These T cell receptor beta chains were read from a single sample in a study of T cells in Graves' hyperthyroidism and ophthalmopathy. MiXCR, applied by TCRdb to the multiplex PCR reads, yields one record per CDR3 protein. Here the sample spans 550,000 to 600,000 distinct CDR3 sequences, approximately 16% being singletons. The material sequenced was blood. These receptors all come from a woman aged 18-30 years with Graves' hyperthyroidism. The CDR3 runs from the conserved cysteine through the conserved F or W. The D gene is left open where the match is weak. A clone size is listed for some rows: how often the clone was seen (once, few, many), or a class if it is expanded.

J | V | size | D | CDR3 | DNA
TRBJ1-1 | TRBV12-3/TRBV12-4 | many | TRBD1 | CASNHGDRSPNTEAFF | TGTGCCAGCAACCACGGGGACAGGTCCCCAAACACTGAAGCTTTCTTT
TRBJ2-6 | TRBV11-2 | few | TRBD1 | CASIRGQGFSSGANVLTF | TGTGCCAGCATCCGGGGACAGGGATTTTCCTCTGGGGCCAACGTCCTGACTTTC
TRBJ2-1 | TRBV7-2 | many | - | CASSLVRLASNEQFF | TGTGCCAGCAGCTTAGTTCGCCTAGCTTCAAATGAGCAGTTCTTC
TRBJ2-1 | TRBV6-2/TRBV6-3 | many | TRBD2 | CASRKAGGGNYNEQFF | TGTGCCAGCAGAAAAGCGGGAGGGGGCAATTACAATGAGCAGTTCTTC
TRBJ1-1 | TRBV24-1 | many | TRBD1 | CATVLRDRERTEAFF | TGTGCCACCGTATTAAGGGACAGGGAAAGGACTGAAGCTTTCTTT
TRBJ2-7 | TRBV18 | - | TRBD1 | CASSQLRQGAVYEQYF | TGTGCCAGCTCTCAACTCAGGCAGGGGGCCGTCTACGAGCAGTACTTC
TRBJ1-2 | TRBV6-1 | many | - | CASSAPGVYGYTF | TGTGCCAGCAGTGCCCCAGGGGTCTATGGCTACACCTTC
TRBJ2-2 | TRBV4-2 | many | - | CASSQSQDNTGELFF | TGTGCCAGCAGCCAAAGTCAGGACAACACCGGGGAGCTGTTTTTT
TRBJ2-1 | TRBV5-1 | many | TRBD2 | CASSLAGSGGEQFF | TGCGCCAGCAGCTTGGCGGGTAGCGGGGGGGAGCAGTTCTTC
TRBJ2-3 | TRBV20-1 | many | - | CSARLAESDTQYF | TGCAGTGCTAGATTGGCCGAATCAGATACGCAGTATTTT